The 13 T cell receptor beta chains below all came from one sample that was sequenced in a study of blood T cell repertoires in COVID-19. Using immunoSEQ multiplex PCR, the repertoire was profiled, and TCRdb retains in-frame clones only, with some absent. The data show roughly 100,000 clones, 75% to 90% seen once. Sequencing was done on a sample of peripheral blood. The receptors were sampled from a woman aged 80 or over with acute or convalescent COVID-19.

The J gene is TRBJ2-6, the V gene TRBV7-2; D gene unclear. Germline lookup yields CDR1 SGHTA and CDR2 FQGNSA. Trimming took off 2 bases at V and 0 bases at J, with 8 bases between the two ends. The length of the CDR3 is 16 residues. The CDR3 spells CASSLTRLSGANVLTF. CDR3 DNA: TGTGCCAGCAGCTTAACGCGGCTCTCTGGGGCCAACGTCCTGACTTTC.

The gene calls are TRBV18 and TRBJ2-2; 9 bases align to TRBD2. The CDR3 consists of 17 residues. Trimming removed 3 bases from V and 0 bases from J; junction bases left unmatched: 5. The germline CDR1 and CDR2 sequences are KGHSH and LQKENI. CDR3 region: CASSPVAGATNTGELFF. The CDR3 DNA sequence: TGTGCCAGCTCACCGGTAGCGGGGGCCACGAACACCGGGGAGCTGTTTTTT.

This clone was counted once. The rearrangement links TRBV3-1 (or the pseudogene TRBV3-2) to TRBJ2-7; 9 positions agree with TRBD2. V lost 1 base, J lost 0 bases, and 1 base stayed unmatched. Germline CDR1 and CDR2: LGHDT and YNNKEL (reference sequence). This CDR3 comprises 15 residues. The CDR3 coding sequence is TGTGCCAGCAGCCAAGTAGCGGGGGCCTCCTACGAGCAGTACTTC. Its translation: CASSQVAGASYEQYF.

This rearrangement joins TRBV5-1 to TRBJ1-6, with a tentative D call TRBD1 (5 bases). CDR1 SGHRS and CDR2 YFSETQ come from the germline V gene. The CDR3 is made up of 15 amino acids. Between the trimmed V and J ends, which lost 3 bases and 8 bases, there was a span of 15 bases. The DNA for the CDR3 is TGCGCCAGCAGCTCAACGACGGGGGAGTATTCACCCCTCCACTTT. This translates into CASSSTTGEYSPLHF.

The V and J genes are TRBV6-2 or TRBV6-3 and TRBJ2-7; 8 nucleotides line up with TRBD1. Germline-derived CDR1 and CDR2 are MNHEY and SVGEGT. V lost 4 bases and J lost 1; bases outside the gene matches: 12. The CDR3 has 17 amino acids. The CDR3 nucleotides read TGTGCCAGCAGTTCGTGGAGGGACAGGATGAGGTCCTACGAGCAGTACTTC. This translates into CASSSWRDRMRSYEQYF.

V and J are TRBV5-1 and TRBJ1-5; D unclear. The CDR3 has 15 residues. Germline V lookup: CDR1 SGHRS, CDR2 YFSETQ. V was pared by 4 bases and J by 0 bases, with 11 bases between. Written as DNA, the CDR3 is TGCGCCAGCAGCCGGGAGGGTAATAGCAATCAGCCCCAGCATTTT. It codes for CASSREGNSNQPQHF.

The chain joins TRBV18 to TRBJ2-7, with 7 positions matching TRBD2. Germline CDR1 reads KGHSH; CDR2 reads LQKENI. The J segment lost 2 bases and the V segment lost 5 bases, leaving 9 bases of the junction unmatched. The CDR3 is 15 residues long. CDR3 bases: TGTGCCAGCTCATCCCAGCGGGGAGGAACCTACGAGCAGTACTTC. Amino acid sequence: CASSSQRGGTYEQYF.

The V call is TRBV2, the J call TRBJ1-2; D is ambiguous. CDR3 length: 15 residues. V was clipped by 8 bases and J by 7 bases, with 23 bases between them. Germline loops: CDR1 SNHLY, CDR2 FYNNEI. CDR3 nucleotide sequence: TGTGCCAGCGTCGGTAACCCCCCGTTAACTTCTGGCTACACCTTC. It codes for CASVGNPPLTSGYTF.

The V and J genes are TRBV5-6 and TRBJ1-2; TRBD1 might be the D (5 bases). CDR1 SGHDT and CDR2 YYEEEE come from the germline V gene. Trimming removed 7 bases from V and 7 bases from J, with 20 bases in between. The CDR3 is 14 residues long. The CDR3 coding sequence is TGTGCCAGCGCTCTCGGGGGGTTGGTTAGTGGCTACACCTTC. The encoded protein is CASALGGLVSGYTF.

The CDR3 is CASNPGWTGGNYGYTF. The DNA of the CDR3 is TGTGCCAGCAACCCTGGTTGGACAGGGGGAAATTATGGCTACACCTTC. The chain carries TRBV5-5 and TRBJ1-2; TRBD1 matches at 10 bases. The CDR3 runs to 16 residues. Unmatched junction bases numbered 13, after V lost 6 bases and J lost 5 bases. Germline CDR1 and CDR2: SGHKS and YYEKEE (reference sequence).

CDR3 in amino acids: CASSPPASTDTQYF. The CDR3 nucleotides are TGTGCCAGCTCACCACCAGCTAGCACAGATACGCAGTATTTT. The chain uses TRBV18 and TRBJ2-3; no firm D call. Germline V gene sequence: CDR1 KGHSH, CDR2 LQKENI. Trimming cost V 0 bases and J 0 bases, with 4 bases left between them. The CDR3 length is 14 residues.

The chain uses TRBV12-3 or TRBV12-4 and TRBJ2-7; maybe TRBD1 (6 bases). This CDR3 is 13 amino acids long. The germline V and J ends were trimmed by 7 bases and 3 bases, with 13 bases remaining between them. CDR3 sequence (DNA): TGTGCCAGCACCCAGACGACAGGCTACGAGCAGTACTTC. Translated, it gives CASTQTTGYEQYF.

This rearrangement joins TRBV28 to TRBJ1-1; a weak D match, TRBD1 (5 bases). The CDR3 runs to 14 residues. Germline values: CDR1 MDHEN, CDR2 SYDVKM. V was pared by 3 bases and J by 1 base, with 9 bases between. The CDR3 reads CASSLEGWNTEAFF. In DNA form, the CDR3 reads TGTGCCAGCAGTTTGGAGGGGTGGAACACTGAAGCTTTCTTT.